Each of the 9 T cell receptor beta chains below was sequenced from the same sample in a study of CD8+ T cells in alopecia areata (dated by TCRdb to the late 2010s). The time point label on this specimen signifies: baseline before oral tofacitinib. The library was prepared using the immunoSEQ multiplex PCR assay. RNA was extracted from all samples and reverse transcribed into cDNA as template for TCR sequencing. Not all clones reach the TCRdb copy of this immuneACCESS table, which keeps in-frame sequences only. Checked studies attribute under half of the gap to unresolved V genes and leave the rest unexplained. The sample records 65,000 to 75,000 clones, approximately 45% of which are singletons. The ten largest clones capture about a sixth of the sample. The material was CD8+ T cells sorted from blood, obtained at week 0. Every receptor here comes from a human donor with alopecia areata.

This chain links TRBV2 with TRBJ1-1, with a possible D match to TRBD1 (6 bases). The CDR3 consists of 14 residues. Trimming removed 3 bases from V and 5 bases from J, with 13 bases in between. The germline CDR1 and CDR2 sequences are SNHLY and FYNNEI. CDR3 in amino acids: CASSEGGRGTEAFF. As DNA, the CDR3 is TGTGCCAGCAGTGAGGGGGGCCGGGGAACTGAAGCTTTCTTT.

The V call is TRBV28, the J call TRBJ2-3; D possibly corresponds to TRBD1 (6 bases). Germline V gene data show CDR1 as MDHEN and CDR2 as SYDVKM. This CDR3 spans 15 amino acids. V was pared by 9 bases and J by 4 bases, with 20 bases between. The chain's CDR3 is CASGLGPGTPDTQYF. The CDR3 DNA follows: TGTGCCAGTGGCCTCGGTCCAGGGACACCAGATACGCAGTATTTT.

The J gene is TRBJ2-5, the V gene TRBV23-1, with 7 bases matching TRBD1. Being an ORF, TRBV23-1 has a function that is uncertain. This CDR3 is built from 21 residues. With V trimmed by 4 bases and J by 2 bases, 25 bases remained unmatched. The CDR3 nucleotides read TGCGCCAGCAGTCCGAATCCCGGGACAGCCAGCACCCTACCCAGTCAAGAGACCCAGTACTTC. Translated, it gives CASSPNPGTASTLPSQETQYF.

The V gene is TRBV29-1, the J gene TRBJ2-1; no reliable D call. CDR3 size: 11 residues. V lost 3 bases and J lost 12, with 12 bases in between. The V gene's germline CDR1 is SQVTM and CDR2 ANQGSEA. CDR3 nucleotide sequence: TGCAGCGTTGAGATAACACTTGGGCAGTTCTTC. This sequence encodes CSVEITLGQFF.

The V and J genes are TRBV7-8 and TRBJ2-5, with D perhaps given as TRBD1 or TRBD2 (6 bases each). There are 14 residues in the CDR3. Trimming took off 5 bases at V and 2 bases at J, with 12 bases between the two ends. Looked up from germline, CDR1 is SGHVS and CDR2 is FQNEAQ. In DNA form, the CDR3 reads TGTGCCAGCAGCCCGCGGGGACAACAAGAGACCCAGTACTTC. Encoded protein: CASSPRGQQETQYF.

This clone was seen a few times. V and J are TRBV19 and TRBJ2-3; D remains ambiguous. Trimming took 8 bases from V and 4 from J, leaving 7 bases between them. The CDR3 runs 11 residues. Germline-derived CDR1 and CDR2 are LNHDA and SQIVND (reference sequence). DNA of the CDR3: TGTGCCAGTTGGAACTCAGATACGCAGTATTTT. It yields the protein CASWNSDTQYF.

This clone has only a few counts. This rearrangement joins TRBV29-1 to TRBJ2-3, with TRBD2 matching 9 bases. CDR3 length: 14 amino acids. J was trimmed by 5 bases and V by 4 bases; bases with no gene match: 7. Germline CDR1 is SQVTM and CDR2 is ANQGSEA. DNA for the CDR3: TGCAGCGTTGCGCGGGAGGGAGAGGGAGATACGCAGTATTTT. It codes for CSVAREGEGDTQYF.

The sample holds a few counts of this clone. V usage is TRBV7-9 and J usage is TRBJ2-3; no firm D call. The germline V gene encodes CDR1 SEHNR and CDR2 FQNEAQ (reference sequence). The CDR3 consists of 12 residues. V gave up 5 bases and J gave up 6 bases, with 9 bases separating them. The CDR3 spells CASSPRYDTQYF. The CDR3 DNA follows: TGTGCCAGCAGCCCCAGATACGATACGCAGTATTTT.

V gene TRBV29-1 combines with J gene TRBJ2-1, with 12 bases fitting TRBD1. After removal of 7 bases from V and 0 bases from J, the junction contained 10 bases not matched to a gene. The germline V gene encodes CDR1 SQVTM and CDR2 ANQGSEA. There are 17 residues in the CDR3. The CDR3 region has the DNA TGCAGCGGACTTGGGACAGGGGGCCCCGGCTCCTACAATGAGCAGTTCTTC. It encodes CSGLGTGGPGSYNEQFF.